This T cell receptor beta chain emerged from a study of memory CD4+ T cells and cytomegalovirus serostatus (dated by TCRdb to the late 2010s). Regarding the complete study: The cohort comprised around 35 healthy Belgian adults, 9 CMV seropositive and around 25 CMV seronegative. To replicate a published TCR-based CMV serostatus classifier, the study sequenced CD4+ memory TCRbeta repertoires from a Belgian cohort whose cytomegalovirus serostatus was known. What the study reported, not specific to this receptor: Of over 150 previously reported CMV-associated TCRbeta sequences, about 72 appeared in the CD4+ memory repertoires, each in one to five individuals. On the Belgian cohort, the classifier built on the original framework reached a median bootstrapped AUC of roughly 0.96, with a 95% CI of 0.76-1.00. Only CD4+CD45RO+ memory cells were sequenced, in contrast to the original study, which included naive and memory CD4+ and CD8+ populations. For CMV serostatus prediction, a median bootstrapped AUC of approximately 0.95 was reached with the original framework, and a median bootstrapped AUC of approximately 0.92 was reached with a US-trained random forest. The results were read as suggesting that the CMV-associated TCR signature is, for the most part, present in the CD4+ memory repertoire.

A FACSAria II was used to sort memory CD4+ T cells, defined as single viable CD3+CD4+CD8-CD45RO+ cells. CMV serostatus was determined with a Roche Elecsys assay detecting serum IgG against CMV pp150, pp28, p38 and p52. After thawing, total CD4+ T cells were enriched by positive selection with CD4 magnetic microbeads. Samples originated from another study that specifically interrogated the CD4+ T cell memory repertoire. Peripheral blood mononuclear cells were isolated and cryopreserved according to standard operating procedures, and serum was stored at -80 degrees C. Staining used CD3-PerCP (BW264/56), CD4-APC (RPA-T4), CD45RO-PE (UCHT1) and CD8-Pacific Orange (3B5) antibodies, with Sytox blue excluding non-viable cells. As concerns this clone: No antigen is known for it. The sample holds no much larger clone one base away, and base qualities are not on file.

Counted from cysteine to phenylalanine, this CDR3 has 15 amino acids. The only DNA kept is the CDR3, 45 bases in frame from the first base. A distance of 14 bases separates the germline ends of V and J, which lose 4 bases and 4 bases respectively. The germline V gene specifies MGHRA as CDR1 and YSYEKL as CDR2. The Quick-DNA Microprep Kit was used to extract genomic DNA from the sorted cells. Amplification of TCRbeta DNA was done with the immunoSEQ hsTCRbeta kit, following the protocol from the manufacturer. TCRbeta libraries were sequenced on an Illumina MiSeq instrument. The authors processed their data as follows. Removing out-of-frame sequences left 2 million to 2.5 million distinct TCRbeta sequences, an average of roughly 68,000 per individual. Two values were used to score each individual: the count of some 150 previously reported CMV-associated TCRbeta sequences and the total count of productive distinct TCRbeta sequences. A beta-binomial model was reimplemented in Python, and random forests from scikit-learn, run with default parameters, were trained on data from the US cohort. Classifier performance on the Belgian cohort was reported as the median AUC with percentile confidence intervals calculated over 10,000 bootstrap iterations. TCRdb re-hosts the immuneACCESS table, in-frame sequences only. Its copies lack some clones; in the studies checked, an unresolved V gene accounts for under half of them, and the cause for the rest is not known. From that table come the V and J calls and clone size; the DNA was used to work out D and trimming. This sample has more than 50,000 clones in its table, and under 80% of those were observed once. The ten largest clones add up to approximately 0.71% of the sample.

Rearrangement joined TRBV4-1 to TRBJ2-1; a tentative D match to TRBD1 spans 5 bases. The sample comprised memory CD4+ T cells from blood. The receptor's source is an adult in good health and CMV-seronegative. The bases are TGCGCCAGCAGCCGTTCGGCAAGGGGATACAATGAGCAGTTCTTC. This yields the protein CASSRSARGYNEQFF.